This TCR beta chain was captured in a study of blood T cells in healthy people across ages. For the second PCR, which ran for about 7 to 12 cycles, a sample-barcoded 5' primer and a J-beta primer mix were used. TCRdb ran MiXCR on the 5' RACE reads and lists one entry per CDR3 protein. The data show a few hundred thousand distinct CDR3 sequences, over 45% seen once. Germline CDR1 and CDR2: SGHAT and FQNNGV. The CDR3 is made up of 15 amino acids. Sequencing used blood. The gene calls are TRBV11-2 and TRBJ2-4, with 12 bases identical to TRBD2. The J call may be incorrect, as the DNA end agrees better with TRBJ2-7. This receptor was taken from a man in his sixties in good health. The CDR3 sequence is CASSLTTSGGHEQYF. Here the CDR3 DNA reads TGTGCCAGCAGCTTAACGACTAGCGGGGGCCACGAGCAGTACTTC.